These T cell receptor beta chains were read from a single sample in a study of CD8 T cells in ankylosing spondylitis. TCRdb independently ran MiXCR on the 5' RACE reads; one entry per CDR3 protein. The repertoire holds roughly 150,000 distinct CDR3 sequences, roughly 30% seen once, with 6% in the top ten. The sample taken for sequencing was synovial fluid, either unsorted or a sorted T cell fraction (not recorded which). The receptors come from a male donor with ankylosing spondylitis. The CDR3 runs from the conserved cysteine through the conserved F or W. A D gene is named only where the DNA matches it firmly. Expanded clones are given a class, and other clones once, few, many or no size at all.

D	V	size	length	J	CDR3	DNA
TRBD1	TRBV12-3/TRBV12-4	-	14	TRBJ2-1	CASSRTGGKGEQFF	TGTGCCAGCAGCCGGACAGGGGGCAAGGGTGAGCAGTTCTTC
TRBD2	TRBV7-2	-	18	TRBJ2-5	CASSLRGRGGSGAETQYF	TGTGCCAGCAGCTTACGCGGGAGAGGAGGTTCCGGTGCAGAGACCCAGTACTTC
TRBD2	TRBV6-1	-	15	TRBJ2-1	CASSVAGVSYNEQFF	TGTGCCAGCAGTGTAGCGGGAGTGTCCTACAATGAGCAGTTCTTC
TRBD1	TRBV18	-	15	TRBJ2-1	CASSPGTGVPNEQFF	TGTGCCAGCTCACCAGGGACAGGGGTACCCAATGAGCAGTTCTTC
-	TRBV6-5	-	16	TRBJ2-1	CASSYSVAHSYNEQFF	TGTGCCAGCAGTTACTCGGTAGCCCACTCCTACAATGAGCAGTTCTTC
TRBD1	TRBV4-1	many	16	TRBJ1-1	CASSQFRQGGSPEAFF	TGCGCCAGCAGCCAGTTTAGACAGGGAGGGAGCCCTGAAGCTTTCTTT
-	TRBV25-1	-	15	TRBJ2-7	CASMTGHDPGYEQYF	TGTGCCAGCATGACGGGCCACGACCCCGGGTACGAGCAGTACTTC
-	TRBV7-6	many	14	TRBJ2-3	CASSPGSGTDTQYF	TGTGCCAGCAGCCCGGGGTCTGGCACAGATACGCAGTATTTT
-	TRBV2	many	13	TRBJ1-5	CASNEDRNQPQHF	TGTGCCAGCAATGAGGATCGCAATCAGCCCCAGCATTTT
-	TRBV7-8	-	16	TRBJ2-1	CASRPKVGGLYNEQFF	TGTGCCAGCAGGCCTAAGGTGGGCGGGCTCTACAATGAGCAGTTCTTC
-	TRBV18	-	13	TRBJ1-1	CASSPPRNTEAFF	TGTGCCAGCTCCCCTCCCCGGAACACTGAAGCTTTCTTT
-	TRBV6-5	many	15	TRBJ1-1	CASSYSPNRHTEAFF	TGTGCCAGCAGTTACTCTCCTAACCGGCACACTGAAGCTTTCTTT
-	TRBV12-3/TRBV12-4	-	15	TRBJ1-2	CASSADGSHWYGYTF	TGTGCCAGCAGTGCGGACGGCTCCCATTGGTATGGCTACACCTTC
TRBD2	TRBV19	-	18	TRBJ2-3	CASSIGGPSGGFSNTQYF	TGTGCCAGTAGTATAGGGGGCCCTAGCGGGGGGTTTTCGAATACGCAGTATTTT
-	TRBV27	few	12	TRBJ1-4	CASSKGNEKLFF	TGTGCCAGCAGTAAGGGTAATGAAAAACTGTTTTTT
TRBD2	TRBV20-1	-	15	TRBJ2-1	CSARTSQRVRDEQFF	TGCAGTGCACGGACTAGCCAACGAGTCCGCGATGAGCAGTTCTTC
TRBD1	TRBV3-1	-	15	TRBJ1-2	CASSPSQGINYGYTF	TGTGCCAGCAGCCCCTCACAGGGGATTAACTATGGCTACACCTTC
-	TRBV29-1	-	12	TRBJ2-3	CSVSRGTDTQYF	TGCAGCGTTAGTCGTGGCACAGATACGCAGTATTTT
-	TRBV6-1	-	17	TRBJ1-4	CASSRVPGPGQNEKLFF	TGTGCCAGCAGTCGGGTTCCTGGCCCGGGGCAGAATGAAAAACTGTTTTTT
TRBD1	TRBV6-5	few	15	TRBJ1-1	CASSSGPGGRTEAFF	TGTGCCAGCAGTTCAGGACCAGGGGGCAGGACTGAAGCTTTCTTT
-	TRBV6-2/TRBV6-3	-	14	TRBJ2-3	CASSRDSFTDTQYF	TGTGCCAGCAGTCGTGACTCATTCACAGATACGCAGTATTTT
TRBD2	TRBV12-3/TRBV12-4	few	14	TRBJ2-1	CASSSGRAGNEQFF	TGTGCCAGCAGTAGCGGGAGGGCCGGGAATGAGCAGTTCTTC